These T cell receptor beta chains were read from a single sample in a study of blood T cell repertoires in COVID-19. Assay used: immunoSEQ multiplex PCR; TCRdb lists only in-frame clones, some missing. The sample has roughly 150,000 clones, roughly 88% seen once. The sequenced sample was peripheral blood. The receptor set was obtained from a man younger than 35 with COVID-19, enrolled during active disease. CDR3s include the opening cysteine and the closing phenylalanine or tryptophan. Fields, in order: V gene, J gene, D gene, clone size, CDR3 protein, CDR3 DNA. D genes are given only for firm matches. The size field is filled for only some rows; it gives once, few, many or a size class.

TRBV4-3	TRBJ2-7	TRBD2	.	CASSTGQAGGGYEQYF	TGCGCCAGCAGCACCGGACAGGCGGGAGGGGGCTACGAGCAGTACTTC
TRBV19	TRBJ2-2	.	.	CASSISANTGELFF	TGTGCCAGTAGTATCTCCGCGAACACCGGGGAGCTGTTTTTT
TRBV2	TRBJ2-7	.	.	CASSVLSYEQYF	TGTGCCAGCAGTGTTCTCTCCTACGAGCAGTACTTC
TRBV10-3	TRBJ1-5	.	.	CASRAGIEQPQHF	TGTGCCAGCAGGGCAGGGATAGAACAGCCCCAGCATTTT
TRBV15	TRBJ1-5	.	few	CATSGRQSYSNQPQHF	TGTGCCACCAGCGGAAGACAGAGCTATAGCAATCAGCCCCAGCATTTT
TRBV27	TRBJ2-7	.	.	CASSWDTKGYEQYF	TGTGCCAGCAGCTGGGACACCAAAGGCTACGAGCAGTACTTC
TRBV9	TRBJ1-4	.	.	CASSVGTADGEKLFF	TGTGCCAGCAGCGTAGGGACAGCCGATGGGGAAAAACTGTTTTTT
TRBV19	TRBJ2-1	.	.	CASSPRDPRWNEQFF	TGTGCCAGTAGTCCCCGGGATCCCCGGTGGAATGAGCAGTTCTTC
TRBV4-2	TRBJ2-6	.	.	CASSQVIHSGANVLTF	TGTGCCAGCAGCCAAGTCATCCACTCTGGGGCCAACGTCCTGACTTTC
TRBV7-9	TRBJ2-1	TRBD2	.	CASSSPSGRAYNEQFF	TGTGCCAGCAGCTCACCTAGCGGGAGAGCCTACAATGAGCAGTTCTTC
TRBV4-1	TRBJ2-1	.	.	CASSQGRYTSYNEQFF	TGCGCCAGCAGCCAAGGGAGGTATACCTCCTACAATGAGCAGTTCTTC
TRBV5-4	TRBJ1-2	.	.	CASSHRRGGSYGYTF	TGTGCCAGCAGCCATCGGCGCGGGGGATCCTATGGCTACACCTTC
TRBV10-3	TRBJ2-7	.	.	CAISEWQADYEQYF	TGTGCCATCAGTGAATGGCAGGCCGACTACGAGCAGTACTTC
TRBV29-1	TRBJ2-1	.	.	CSVGWTSNEQFF	TGCAGCGTGGGCTGGACAAGCAATGAGCAGTTCTTC
TRBV28	TRBJ2-5	TRBD1	.	CASNERGPQYF	TGTGCCAGCAATGAAAGGGGGCCCCAGTACTTC
TRBV5-1	TRBJ2-2	.	once	CASSSPSGFHTGELFF	TGCGCCAGCAGCTCACCATCGGGATTCCACACCGGGGAGCTGTTTTTT
TRBV4-3	TRBJ2-3	.	.	CASSQDGIAGTDTQYF	TGCGCCAGCAGCCAAGATGGGATAGCGGGCACAGATACGCAGTATTTT
TRBV11-2	TRBJ2-7	TRBD1	.	CASSLGAGGGYEQYF	TGTGCCAGCAGCTTAGGTGCAGGGGGCGGGTACGAGCAGTACTTC
TRBV3-1/TRBV3-2	TRBJ2-2	TRBD1	.	CASSRRTGGTGELFF	TGTGCCAGCAGCCGACGGACAGGGGGAACCGGGGAGCTGTTTTTT
TRBV5-1	TRBJ1-5	.	.	CASSLAPAGTGQPQHF	TGCGCCAGCAGCTTGGCCCCGGCAGGTACAGGACAGCCCCAGCATTTT
TRBV28	TRBJ1-3	TRBD1	once	CASSFPGVNRGRPGNTIYF	TGTGCCAGCAGTTTCCCCGGTGTTAACAGGGGTCGACCTGGAAACACCATATATTTT
TRBV28	TRBJ2-2	TRBD1	.	CASSSGQENTGELFF	TGTGCCAGCAGCTCGGGACAGGAGAACACCGGGGAGCTGTTTTTT
TRBV29-1	TRBJ2-1	TRBD1	.	CSVEGQGLNEQFF	TGCAGCGTCGAAGGACAGGGTTTGAATGAGCAGTTCTTC